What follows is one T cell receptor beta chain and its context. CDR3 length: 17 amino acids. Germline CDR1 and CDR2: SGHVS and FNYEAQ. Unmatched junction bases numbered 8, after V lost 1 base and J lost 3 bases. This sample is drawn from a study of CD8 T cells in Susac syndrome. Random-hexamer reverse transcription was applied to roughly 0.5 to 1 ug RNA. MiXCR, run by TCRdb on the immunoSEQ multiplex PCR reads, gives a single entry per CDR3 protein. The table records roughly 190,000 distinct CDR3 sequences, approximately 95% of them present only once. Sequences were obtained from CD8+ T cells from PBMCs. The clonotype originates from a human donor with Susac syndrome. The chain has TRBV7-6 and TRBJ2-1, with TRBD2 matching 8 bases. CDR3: CASSLVGGARGYNEQFF. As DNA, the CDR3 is TGTGCCAGCAGCTTAGTCGGGGGGGCTAGGGGCTACAATGAGCAGTTCTTC.